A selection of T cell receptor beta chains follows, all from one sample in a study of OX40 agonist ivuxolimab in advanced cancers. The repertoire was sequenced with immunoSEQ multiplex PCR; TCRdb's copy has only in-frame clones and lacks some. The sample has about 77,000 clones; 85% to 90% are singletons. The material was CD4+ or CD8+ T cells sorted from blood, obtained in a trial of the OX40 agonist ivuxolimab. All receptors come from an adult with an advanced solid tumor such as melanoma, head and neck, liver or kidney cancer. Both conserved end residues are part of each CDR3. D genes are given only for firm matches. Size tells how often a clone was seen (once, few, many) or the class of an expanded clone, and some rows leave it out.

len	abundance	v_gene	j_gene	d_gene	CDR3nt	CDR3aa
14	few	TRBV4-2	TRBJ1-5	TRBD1	TGTGCCAGCAGCCAAGGGGACAGGGATCAGCCCCAGCATTTT	CASSQGDRDQPQHF
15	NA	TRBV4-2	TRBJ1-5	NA	TGTGCCAGCAGCCAAGATTCGGGGGGCGTTCAGCCCCAGCATTTT	CASSQDSGGVQPQHF
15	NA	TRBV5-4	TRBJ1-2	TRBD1	TGTGCCAGCAGCTTAGGGGGACAGGGTAACTATGGCTACACCTTC	CASSLGGQGNYGYTF
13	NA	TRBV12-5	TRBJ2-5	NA	TGTGCTAGTGGTCTAGGGGGAGACGAGACCCAGTACTTC	CASGLGGDETQYF
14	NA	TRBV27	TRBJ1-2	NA	TGTGCCAGCAGTTTTGGGGCAGGGGCTCTTGGCTACACCTTC	CASSFGAGALGYTF
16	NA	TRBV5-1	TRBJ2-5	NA	TGCGCCAGCAGCTTGGGGGCGGGGTTGGGCCAAGAGACCCAGTACTTC	CASSLGAGLGQETQYF
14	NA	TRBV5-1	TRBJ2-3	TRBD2	TGCGCCAGCAGCTTGGGGACTAGATCCGATACGCAGTATTTT	CASSLGTRSDTQYF
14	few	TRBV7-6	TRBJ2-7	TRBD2	TGTGCCAGCAGCTTAGTTCAGACGGGAGGGGAGCAGTACTTC	CASSLVQTGGEQYF
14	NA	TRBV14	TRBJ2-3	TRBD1	TGTGCCAGCAGCCGCGGACAGGGCTCAGATACGCAGTATTTT	CASSRGQGSDTQYF
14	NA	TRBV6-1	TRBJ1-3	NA	TGTGCCAGCAGATATGGGACCTCCGGAAACACCATATATTTT	CASRYGTSGNTIYF
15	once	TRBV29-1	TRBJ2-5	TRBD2	TGCAGCGTTGAAGCGGCCAGTAGCGGGAGTTTGCCCCAGTACTTC	CSVEAASSGSLPQYF
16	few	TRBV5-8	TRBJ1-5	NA	TGTGCCAGCAGCGGGGGACCGGGGCAGGGAAATCAGCCCCAGCATTTT	CASSGGPGQGNQPQHF
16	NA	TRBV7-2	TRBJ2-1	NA	TGTGCCAGCAGCTTAGCGGGCACGAGCTCCTACAATGAGCAGTTCTTC	CASSLAGTSSYNEQFF
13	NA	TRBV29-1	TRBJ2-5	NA	TGCAGCGTCGTGACCGGGATCGGGGGGACCCAGTACTTC	CSVVTGIGGTQYF
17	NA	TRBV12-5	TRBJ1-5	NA	TGTGCTAGTGGTTTGGGTCCCGGAGAAGGGCTAGTATCGCCCCAGCATTTT	CASGLGPGEGLVSPQHF
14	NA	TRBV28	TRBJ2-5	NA	TGTGCCAGCAGTTTGAGGACGAGGCAAGAGACCCAGTACTTC	CASSLRTRQETQYF